This entry lists 28 T cell receptor beta chains sequenced from one sample in a study of control samples from healthy donors and cancer patients. Using immunoSEQ multiplex PCR, the repertoire was profiled, and TCRdb retains in-frame clones only, with some absent. The sample lists about 100,000 clones, about 90% occurring once. Sequencing was carried out using blood. Receptors were obtained from a woman between 45 and 65 years old in good health.

The V call is TRBV2, the J call TRBJ1-5; D gene unclear. The CDR3 has 13 residues. The germline V gene encodes CDR1 SNHLY and CDR2 FYNNEI. V lost 8 bases to trimming and J lost 4 bases, with 12 bases between them. The CDR3: CASLRSLNQPQHF. For the CDR3, the DNA is TGTGCCAGCCTGAGATCCCTGAATCAGCCCCAGCATTTT.

The V call is TRBV11-2, the J call TRBJ2-3; unclear D gene. In germline, CDR1 is SGHAT, CDR2 FQNNGV. Deletions cut 3 bases from V and 5 bases from J, with 3 bases between. The CDR3 has 11 amino acids. CDR3 protein: CASSFLDTQYF. Here the CDR3 DNA reads TGTGCCAGCAGCTTTTTAGATACGCAGTATTTT.

CDR3 sequence reads: CASSGRLGETQYF. In DNA form, the CDR3 reads TGTGCCAGCAGCGGCAGACTGGGGGAGACCCAGTACTTC. This chain joins TRBV7-6 and TRBJ2-5; the D is unclear. Germline V CDR1 and CDR2: SGHVS, FNYEAQ. Trimming cost V 5 bases and J 5 bases, with 12 bases left between them. The CDR3 spans 13 residues.

This clone was observed once. J is TRBJ2-7 and V is TRBV7-9, with 7 bases aligning to TRBD1. The CDR3 totals 15 residues. The germline V gene has CDR1 SEHNR and CDR2 FQNEAQ (reference sequence). J was trimmed by 4 bases and V by 5 bases; bases with no gene match: 11. CDR3 sequence (DNA): TGTGCCAGCAGCATCCCGGGACAGCTTATTTACGAGCAGTACTTC. This sequence encodes CASSIPGQLIYEQYF. The whole variable domain, filled in from reference TRBV7-9 and TRBJ2-7, reads DTGVSQNPRHKITKRGQNVTFRCDPISEHNRLYWYRQTLGQGPEFLTYFQNEAQLEKSRLLSDRFSAERPKGSFSTLEIQRTEQGDSAMYLCASSIPGQLIYEQYFGPGTRLTVT.

The chain links TRBV9 to TRBJ2-7, with TRBD1 matching 9 bases. The CDR3 sequence is 16 residues long. In germline, CDR1 is SGDLS, CDR2 YYNGEE. V was clipped by 7 bases and J by 1 base; unmatched bases: 12. The CDR3 loop reads CASGTTGQGPSYEQYV. The CDR3 DNA follows: TGTGCCAGCGGGACGACGGGACAGGGCCCTTCCTACGAGCAGTACGTC.

The J gene is TRBJ1-2, the V gene TRBV11-1, with a possible D match to TRBD1 (6 bases). Deletions cut 2 bases from V and 8 bases from J, with 18 bases between. CDR1 is SGHAT, CDR2 FQDESV, per germline (reference sequence). The length of the CDR3 is 15 residues. The CDR3 spells CASSLPGNREKGYTF. The CDR3 DNA sequence: TGTGCCAGCAGCTTACCCGGAAACAGGGAGAAAGGCTACACCTTC.

The V gene is TRBV19, the J gene TRBJ2-3; 7 nucleotides agree with TRBD1. CDR3 length equals 15 residues. Looked up from germline, CDR1 is LNHDA and CDR2 is SQIVND (reference sequence). The V and J ends lost 3 bases and 0 bases, in that order; junction bases with no gene match: 3. The CDR3 region is CASSMPRGSTDTQYF. The CDR3 nucleotides read TGTGCCAGTAGTATGCCCAGGGGGAGCACAGATACGCAGTATTTT. The variable domain in full, with the rest retrieved from reference TRBV19 and TRBJ2-3, is DGGITQSPKYLFRKEGQNVTLSCEQNLNHDAMYWYRQDPGQGLRLIYYSQIVNDFQKGDIAEGYSVSREKKESFPLTVTSAQKNPTAFYLCASSMPRGSTDTQYFGPGTRLTVL.

This rearrangement joins TRBV3-1 (or the pseudogene TRBV3-2) to TRBJ2-3, with D perhaps assigned TRBD1 or TRBD2 (5 bases each). CDR1 LGHDT and CDR2 YNNKEL come from the germline V gene (reference sequence). The V end was cut by 5 bases, the J end by 0 bases, with 15 bases between. The CDR3 runs to 16 residues. CDR3 sequence reads: CASSEGLLTSTDTQYF. CDR3 in DNA: TGTGCCAGCAGCGAGGGGTTGCTAACTAGCACAGATACGCAGTATTTT.

In this sample, this clone turned up once. The V gene is TRBV4-1, the J gene TRBJ1-2, with TRBD1 identical over 9 bases. Trimming cost V 5 bases and J 8 bases; bases outside gene matches: 12. The CDR3 sequence is 15 residues long. The germline CDR1 and CDR2 sequences are MGHRA and YSYEKL. CDR3 protein: CASSDTGGASQGYTF. As DNA, the CDR3 is TGCGCCAGCAGCGATACAGGGGGCGCCTCTCAAGGCTACACCTTC.

The rearrangement joins TRBV4-1 to TRBJ2-1; D is possibly TRBD2 (6 bases). This CDR3 region has 16 residues. Deletions cut 3 bases from V and 4 bases from J, with 16 bases between. From germline, CDR1 is MGHRA and CDR2 YSYEKL. The CDR3 sequence is CASSQLRDEPYNEQFF. CDR3 sequence (DNA): TGCGCCAGCAGCCAGCTGCGGGACGAACCTTACAATGAGCAGTTCTTC.

V gene TRBV24-1 combines with J gene TRBJ2-1, with TRBD2 as a possible D gene (5 bases). The CDR3 is made up of 13 amino acids. V was clipped by 7 bases and J by 8 bases, with 14 bases between them. Germline V lookup: CDR1 KGHDR, CDR2 SFDVKD. The chain's CDR3 is CATREAGVHEQFF. The CDR3 DNA follows: TGTGCCACCAGGGAGGCCGGAGTCCATGAGCAGTTCTTC.

This chain connects TRBV28 to TRBJ1-5, with D unclear. V lost 1 base and J lost 3, with 7 bases in between. The CDR3 covers 14 residues. Per the germline V gene, CDR1 is MDHEN and CDR2 is SYDVKM. CDR3 loop: CASSLLRNNQPQHF. As DNA, the CDR3 is TGTGCCAGCAGTTTATTGAGGAACAATCAGCCCCAGCATTTT.

The rearrangement links TRBV4-2 to TRBJ1-6; TRBD1 matches at 9 bases. J was trimmed by 11 bases and V by 4 bases; bases with no gene match: 6. CDR3 length: 14 residues. Germline-derived CDR1 and CDR2 are LGHNA and YNFKEQ. The CDR3 loop reads CASSPGQGKPPLHF. CDR3 DNA: TGTGCCAGCAGCCCAGGACAGGGGAAGCCACCCCTCCACTTT.

This clone occurred a few times. The chain combines TRBV12-3 or TRBV12-4 with TRBJ1-1; possibly TRBD1 for D (6 bases). Trimming shortened V by 3 bases and J by 3 bases, and 8 bases separated the two germline ends. The CDR3 contains 13 residues. The DNA of the CDR3 is TGTGCCAGCAGTTTCAGGGGTCACACTGAAGCTTTCTTT. Its protein product is CASSFRGHTEAFF.

This clone was detected only a few times. The chain links TRBV6-5 to TRBJ1-3, with D possibly matching TRBD1 (6 bases). V lost 8 bases, J lost 2 bases, and 10 bases lay in between. Germline V gene data show CDR1 as MNHEY and CDR2 as SVGAGI. The CDR3 is 13 amino acids. The CDR3 loop is CASEGGPGNTIYF. The CDR3 DNA sequence: TGTGCCAGCGAGGGGGGACCTGGAAACACCATATATTTT.

The V gene is TRBV29-1, the J gene TRBJ2-2; 8 positions match TRBD1. V was pared by 5 bases and J by 2 bases, with 10 bases of the junction left unmatched. CDR1 and CDR2 (germline): SQVTM, ANQGSEA. The CDR3 runs to 16 residues. The CDR3 nucleotides are TGCAGCGTTCACCCCCCAGGGGGCGCCAACACCGGGGAGCTGTTTTTT. Translating gives CSVHPPGGANTGELFF.

The V call is TRBV6-4, the J call TRBJ2-2; TRBD1 aligns across 7 bases. From germline, CDR1 is MRHNA and CDR2 SNTAGT. After removal of 4 bases from V and 4 bases from J, the junction contained 6 bases not matched to a gene. This CDR3 contains 15 residues. In nucleotides, the CDR3 is TGTGCCAGCAGTGCCGGTTCAGGGGGCACCGGGGAGCTGTTTTTT. This encodes CASSAGSGGTGELFF.

The J gene is TRBJ2-1, the V gene TRBV28, with 11 bases identical to TRBD2. J lost 6 bases, V lost 3 bases, and 13 bases had no gene match. The CDR3 length is 18 residues. CDR1 and CDR2 (germline): MDHEN, SYDVKM. The DNA of the CDR3 is TGTGCCAGCAGTTTGGGTACTAGGGGACTAGCGGTTCGCAATGAGCAGTTCTTC. Its translation is CASSLGTRGLAVRNEQFF.

The chain uses TRBV5-4 and TRBJ1-1; a possible D gene is TRBD1 (5 bases). V was pared by 3 bases and J by 4 bases, with 10 bases between. CDR3 length: 13 residues. The V gene's germline CDR1 is SGHNT and CDR2 YYREEE (reference sequence). This chain's CDR3 is CASSSGGGTEAFF. Written as DNA, the CDR3 is TGTGCCAGCAGCTCCGGGGGTGGCACTGAAGCTTTCTTT.

The chain joins TRBV6-2 or TRBV6-3 to TRBJ2-7; 12 nucleotides agree with TRBD2. Germline V CDR1 and CDR2: MNHEY, SVGEGT. The CDR3 has 20 amino acids. The V segment lost 4 bases and the J segment 6 bases; nucleotides outside the gene matches: 22. CDR3 loop: CASSLLYRDNRLAGVGEQYV. The CDR3 DNA follows: TGTGCCAGCAGTTTACTTTACCGGGACAACAGACTAGCGGGAGTGGGCGAGCAGTACGTC.

The chain employs TRBV5-6 and TRBJ1-4; D call uncertain. This CDR3 comprises 12 residues. The V gene's germline CDR1 is SGHDT and CDR2 YYEEEE. Trimming took off 3 bases at V and 4 bases at J, with 4 bases between the two ends. The CDR3 nucleotides read TGTGCCAGCAGCTCAATTAATGAAAAACTGTTTTTT. The encoded protein is CASSSINEKLFF.

This clone was observed a single time. CDR3 bases: TGTGCCAGCAGTTTAAAATCCGGGACCAGCTACACCTTC. It yields the protein CASSLKSGTSYTF. The chain is built from TRBV27 and TRBJ1-2; tentative D call: TRBD1 (5 bases). The CDR3 has 13 amino acids. Between the trimmed V and J ends, which lost 2 bases and 9 bases, there was a span of 13 bases. Germline-derived CDR1 and CDR2 are MNHEY and SMNVEV (reference sequence).

The V and J genes are TRBV20-1 and TRBJ2-1; perhaps D is TRBD1 or TRBD2 (5 bases each). Trimming cost V 3 bases and J 9 bases, with 27 bases left between them. Looked up from germline, CDR1 is DFQATT and CDR2 is SNEGSKA (reference sequence). There are 17 residues in the CDR3. The CDR3 DNA reads as TGCAGTGCTAGTAGAAAGATAAGGGGCGCCTGGGGAGTTGAGCAGTTCTTC. Protein sequence: CSASRKIRGAWGVEQFF.

V gene TRBV13 combines with J gene TRBJ2-6; perhaps TRBD1 as D (6 bases). V shed 5 bases and J shed 0 bases, with 14 bases lying between them. CDR3 length: 17 residues. Germline V CDR1 and CDR2: PRHDT, FYEKMQ (reference sequence). CDR3 protein: CASSQGGKVSGANVLTF. CDR3 nucleotide sequence: TGTGCCAGCAGCCAAGGGGGTAAGGTCTCTGGGGCCAACGTCCTGACTTTC.

The chain recombines TRBV30 with TRBJ2-5, with D maybe TRBD1 (5 bases). The CDR3 spans 14 residues. Germline lookup yields CDR1 GTSNPN and CDR2 SVGIG (reference sequence). The V end was cut by 3 bases, the J end by 1 base, with 12 bases between. In DNA form, the CDR3 reads TGTGCCTGGAGAACCTTAGGGGCCCAAGAGACCCAGTACTTC. Its translation is CAWRTLGAQETQYF.

This sequence joins TRBV19 and TRBJ2-5, with D unresolved. The germline V gene encodes CDR1 LNHDA and CDR2 SQIVND (reference sequence). The CDR3 has 13 residues. The V gene lost 5 bases and the J gene lost 4 bases, with 11 bases spanning the gap. This CDR3 reads CASSDEVRETQYF. As DNA, the CDR3 is TGTGCCAGTAGTGACGAGGTTCGAGAGACCCAGTACTTC. The full variable domain, in which reference TRBV19 and TRBJ2-5 provide the parts outside the CDR3, is DGGITQSPKYLFRKEGQNVTLSCEQNLNHDAMYWYRQDPGQGLRLIYYSQIVNDFQKGDIAEGYSVSREKKESFPLTVTSAQKNPTAFYLCASSDEVRETQYFGPGTRLLVL.

The chain combines TRBV7-2 with TRBJ1-4, with D perhaps matching TRBD1 (5 bases). Germline V CDR1 and CDR2: SGHTA, FQGNSA. V dropped 4 bases and J dropped 0 bases, with 12 bases sitting between them. The CDR3 loop spans 16 amino acids. Here the CDR3 reads CASSSDRKATNEKLFF. The CDR3 coding sequence is TGTGCCAGCAGCTCTGACAGAAAAGCAACTAATGAAAAACTGTTTTTT.

V gene TRBV29-1 combines with J gene TRBJ2-3; 7 bases align to TRBD1. The germline V gene has CDR1 SQVTM and CDR2 ANQGSEA. V was clipped by 6 bases and J by 4 bases; unmatched bases: 7. CDR3 size: 13 residues. In nucleotides, the CDR3 is TGCAGCGTGGACAGGCCCTTCGCAGATACGCAGTATTTT. Translation gives CSVDRPFADTQYF.